This T cell receptor (beta chain) was profiled in a study of cytomegalovirus exposure and HLA in healthy donors. The PCR had 60 Vbeta and 13 Jbeta primers. Clones were sequenced by immunoSEQ multiplex PCR, and TCRdb holds only the in-frame ones, with some missing. Of 50,000 or so clones listed, 60% to 80% are singletons. Trimming took 0 bases from V and 7 from J; bases not matched to a gene: 6. CDR1 and CDR2 from the germline V gene are SGHDT and YYEEEE. There are 15 residues in the CDR3. This clone has only a few counts. Sequencing was done on a sample of PBMCs. This clonotype originated in a woman aged 35 to 49 in good health and CMV-seropositive. V usage is TRBV5-6 and J usage is TRBJ1-2; 10 positions agree with TRBD1. The CDR3 spells CASSLGQGAVGGYTF. In DNA form, the CDR3 reads TGTGCCAGCAGCTTGGGACAGGGGGCCGTGGGTGGCTACACCTTC. Full variable domain (missing parts from reference TRBV5-6 and TRBJ1-2): DAGVTQSPTHLIKTRGQQVTLRCSPKSGHDTVSWYQQALGQGPQFIFQYYEEEERQRGNFPDRFSGHQFPNYSSELNVNALLLGDSALYLCASSLGQGAVGGYTFGSGTRLTVV.